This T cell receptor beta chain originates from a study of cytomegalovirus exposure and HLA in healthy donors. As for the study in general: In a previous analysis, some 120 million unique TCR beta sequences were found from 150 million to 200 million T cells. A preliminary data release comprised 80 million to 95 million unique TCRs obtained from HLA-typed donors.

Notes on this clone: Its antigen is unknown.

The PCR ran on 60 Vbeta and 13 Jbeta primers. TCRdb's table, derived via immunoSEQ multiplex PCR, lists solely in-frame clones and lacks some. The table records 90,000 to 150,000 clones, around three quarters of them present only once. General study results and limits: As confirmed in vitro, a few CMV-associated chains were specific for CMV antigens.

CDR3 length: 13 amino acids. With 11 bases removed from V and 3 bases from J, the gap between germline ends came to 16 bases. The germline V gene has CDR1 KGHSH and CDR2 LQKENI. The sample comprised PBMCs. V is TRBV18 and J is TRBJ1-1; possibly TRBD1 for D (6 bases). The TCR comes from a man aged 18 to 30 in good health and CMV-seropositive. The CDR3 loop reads CASILDSYTEAFF. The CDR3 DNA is TGTGCCTCGATCTTGGACAGTTACACTGAAGCTTTCTTT.